This is a list of T cell receptor beta chains from one sample in a study of T cells in localized non-small cell lung cancer. The data were produced by immunoSEQ multiplex PCR, yet TCRdb's version contains in-frame clones alone and is incomplete. The table includes roughly 89,000 clones, roughly 93% detected once. The material was PBMCs, obtained before any cancer treatment. The receptor set was obtained from a woman aged 35-70 years with stage II squamous cell lung carcinoma. Each CDR3 is given with its conserved first and last residue. Fields, in order: J gene, clone size, D gene, V gene, CDR3 protein, CDR3 DNA. D genes are given only for firm matches. Clone size appears in some rows only: once, few, many, or a class for an expanded clone.

TRBJ2-7	-	TRBD1	TRBV11-2	CASSPGQGPYEQYF	TGTGCCAGCAGCCCGGGACAGGGCCCCTACGAGCAGTACTTC
TRBJ2-3	-	-	TRBV9	CASSVSVGDTQYF	TGTGCCAGCAGCGTATCGGTGGGAGATACGCAGTATTTT
TRBJ2-7	-	TRBD2	TRBV18	CASSPNSGSTYEQYF	TGTGCCAGCTCACCAAATAGCGGGAGCACCTACGAGCAGTACTTC
TRBJ1-1	-	-	TRBV30	CAWKRGSWMNTEAFF	TGTGCCTGGAAACGGGGGTCCTGGATGAACACTGAAGCTTTCTTT
TRBJ2-1	once	-	TRBV10-2	CASSERLVIANEQFF	TGCGCCAGCAGTGAGAGGCTAGTTATCGCGAATGAGCAGTTCTTC
TRBJ2-7	-	TRBD1	TRBV10-3	CAIEDRFEQYF	TGTGCCATCGAGGACAGGTTCGAGCAGTACTTC
TRBJ1-5	-	-	TRBV6-1	CASSEANLGGELQHF	TGTGCCAGCAGTGAAGCCAACCTGGGAGGAGAACTCCAGCATTTT
TRBJ1-6	-	TRBD1	TRBV19	CASSITPAGQAWSSYNSPLHF	TGTGCCAGTAGTATTACCCCTGCGGGACAGGCGTGGAGCTCCTATAATTCACCCCTCCACTTT
TRBJ1-5	-	-	TRBV6-5	CASSFHGGQKPQHF	TGTGCCAGCAGTTTTCATGGGGGACAAAAGCCCCAGCATTTT
TRBJ1-2	-	TRBD1	TRBV28	CASRQGLNYGYTF	TGTGCCAGTAGACAGGGCCTAAACTATGGCTACACCTTC
TRBJ1-2	-	TRBD1	TRBV7-9	CASSVQTGANGYTF	TGTGCCAGCAGCGTACAGACAGGGGCCAATGGCTACACCTTC
TRBJ1-5	-	-	TRBV6-1	CASSVRDSNQPQHF	TGTGCCAGCAGTGTCCGGGACAGCAATCAGCCCCAGCATTTT
TRBJ2-7	-	TRBD2	TRBV19	CASSIGSGSGEQYF	TGTGCCAGTAGTATCGGCAGCGGGAGTGGCGAGCAGTACTTC
TRBJ1-2	-	-	TRBV18	CASSPKTNDGYTF	TGTGCCAGCTCACCAAAGACAAATGATGGCTACACCTTC
TRBJ2-3	few	TRBD2	TRBV19	CASTRTSGLPSTDTQYF	TGTGCCAGTACTCGGACTAGCGGCTTACCTAGCACAGATACGCAGTATTTT
TRBJ2-2	-	TRBD2	TRBV19	CASSIDRLAGVPGELFF	TGTGCCAGTAGTATAGATAGACTAGCGGGAGTCCCCGGGGAGCTGTTTTTT
TRBJ2-5	-	TRBD2	TRBV2	CAGKAGVQETQYF	TGTGCCGGTAAAGCGGGGGTACAAGAGACCCAGTACTTC
TRBJ2-3	-	TRBD2	TRBV30	CAWSGASGREDTQYF	TGTGCCTGGAGTGGTGCTAGCGGGAGGGAGGATACGCAGTATTTT
TRBJ1-2	-	TRBD1	TRBV29-1	CSVATGDYGYTF	TGCAGCGTCGCCACAGGGGATTATGGCTACACCTTC
TRBJ2-6	-	-	TRBV28	CASSLLGSSGANVLTF	TGTGCCAGCAGTTTACTGGGCAGCTCTGGGGCCAACGTCCTGACTTTC
TRBJ1-2	-	-	TRBV6-1	CASTGQFYGYTF	TGTGCCAGCACTGGACAGTTCTATGGCTACACCTTC
TRBJ1-2	-	TRBD1	TRBV5-1	CASSPDRGYGYTF	TGTGCCAGCAGCCCTGACAGGGGCTATGGCTACACCTTC
TRBJ1-5	-	TRBD1	TRBV6-6	CATQGARSNQPQHF	TGTGCCACCCAGGGGGCCAGGAGCAATCAGCCCCAGCATTTT
TRBJ2-1	-	-	TRBV2	CASSLRASNNEQFF	TGTGCCAGCAGTTTGCGGGCAAGCAACAATGAGCAGTTCTTC
TRBJ1-5	once	-	TRBV28	CASSSGSKPQHF	TGTGCCAGCAGCTCCGGTTCGAAGCCCCAGCATTTT
TRBJ2-7	-	-	TRBV10-1	CASSESRWREQYF	TGCGCCAGCAGTGAGTCGAGGTGGCGGGAGCAGTACTTC
TRBJ1-2	few	-	TRBV19	CASSPPGLSYGYTF	TGTGCCAGTAGTCCTCCGGGCCTGTCGTATGGCTACACCTTC
TRBJ1-1	-	-	TRBV5-1	CASSPGPAPTEAFF	TGCGCCAGCAGCCCCGGGCCCGCTCCCACTGAAGCTTTCTTT
TRBJ1-1	-	-	TRBV9	CASSVAKGLGTEAFF	TGTGCCAGCAGCGTAGCAAAGGGGCTAGGAACTGAAGCTTTCTTT
TRBJ1-2	-	-	TRBV2	CASSEGAGQLRIYGYTF	TGTGCCAGCAGTGAAGGGGCAGGGCAACTGAGAATCTATGGCTACACCTTC
TRBJ1-1	-	TRBD1	TRBV6-6	CASRTTGGDTEAFF	TGTGCCAGCAGGACGACAGGGGGTGACACTGAAGCTTTCTTT
TRBJ2-1	-	TRBD2	TRBV5-6	CASSFGLADSYNEQFF	TGTGCCAGCAGCTTTGGTCTAGCGGATTCCTACAATGAGCAGTTCTTC
TRBJ1-1	-	TRBD1	TRBV10-3	CAISELEGATEAFF	TGTGCCATCAGTGAGCTGGAGGGGGCGACTGAAGCTTTCTTT
TRBJ1-4	-	-	TRBV7-8	CASSLGTGWNEKLFF	TGTGCCAGCAGCTTAGGCACAGGCTGGAATGAAAAACTGTTTTTT
TRBJ2-2	-	-	TRBV9	CASSVDVGELFF	TGTGCCAGCAGCGTAGACGTAGGGGAGCTGTTTTTT
TRBJ1-2	-	TRBD1	TRBV5-4	CASSWAGQGYGYTF	TGTGCCAGCAGCTGGGCCGGACAGGGCTATGGCTACACCTTC
TRBJ2-1	-	-	TRBV27	CASIQDGNNEQFF	TGTGCCAGCATCCAGGACGGGAACAATGAGCAGTTCTTC
TRBJ1-1	-	-	TRBV6-1	CASEQRNTEAFF	TGTGCCAGCGAACAACGAAACACTGAAGCTTTCTTT
TRBJ1-6	-	-	TRBV5-1	CASSLAARSYNSPLHF	TGCGCCAGCAGCTTGGCCGCGAGATCCTATAATTCACCCCTCCACTTT